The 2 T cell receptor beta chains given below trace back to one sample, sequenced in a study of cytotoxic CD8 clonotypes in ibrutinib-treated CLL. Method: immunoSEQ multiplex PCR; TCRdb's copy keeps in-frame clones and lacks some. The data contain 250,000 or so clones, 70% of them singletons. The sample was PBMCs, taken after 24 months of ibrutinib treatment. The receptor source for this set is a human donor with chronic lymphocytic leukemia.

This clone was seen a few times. CDR3 protein: CASSVGRPYNEQFF. The CDR3 nucleotides read TGTGCCAGCAGCGTAGGTCGGCCCTACAATGAGCAGTTCTTC. V usage is TRBV9 and J usage is TRBJ2-1; D is undetermined. Between the trimmed V and J ends, which lost 0 bases and 2 bases, there was a span of 6 bases. This CDR3 contains 14 residues. Germline V gene sequence: CDR1 SGDLS, CDR2 YYNGEE.

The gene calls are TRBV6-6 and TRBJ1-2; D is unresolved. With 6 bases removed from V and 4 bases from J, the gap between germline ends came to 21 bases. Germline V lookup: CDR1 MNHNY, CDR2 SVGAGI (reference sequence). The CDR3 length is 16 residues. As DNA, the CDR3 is TGTGCCAGCAGCGAATGGGTCATCCGGGCTGGCTATGGCTACACCTTC. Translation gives CASSEWVIRAGYGYTF.